The 16 T cell receptor beta chains in this list originate from one sample, sequenced in a study of memory CD4+ T cells and cytomegalovirus serostatus. This table comes from immunoSEQ multiplex PCR, and its TCRdb copy is limited to in-frame clones, with some not included. The sample carries around 40,000 clones, roughly 77% recorded once. The sort gate was single viable CD3+CD4+CD8-CD45RO+ cells for memory CD4+ T cells. The source material was memory CD4+ T cells from blood. The receptor source for this set is an adult in good health and CMV-seronegative.

The rearrangement links TRBV9 to TRBJ2-3; 8 bases agree with TRBD2. Germline CDR1 reads SGDLS; CDR2 reads YYNGEE. This CDR3 is built from 16 residues. The V segment lost 4 bases and the J segment 0 bases; nucleotides outside the gene matches: 7. As DNA, the CDR3 is TGTGCCAGCAGCCGGGGGGGACCTACTAGCACAGATACGCAGTATTTT. Residues: CASSRGGPTSTDTQYF. Combining the CDR3 with reference TRBV9 and TRBJ2-3 gives the whole variable domain DSGVTQTPKHLITATGQRVTLRCSPRSGDLSVYWYQQSLDQGLQFLIQYYNGEERAKGNILERFSAQQFPDLHSELNLSSLELGDSALYFCASSRGGPTSTDTQYFGPGTRLTVL.

The chain uses TRBV7-2 and TRBJ1-2; TRBD1 agrees at 7 bases. CDR1 is SGHTA, CDR2 FQGNSA, per germline. V shed 5 bases and J 4 bases; nucleotides not matched to a gene: 7. The CDR3 loop spans 14 amino acids. The CDR3 loop reads CASSPGQAFYGYTF. The DNA for the CDR3 is TGTGCCAGCAGCCCCGGACAGGCTTTCTATGGCTACACCTTC.

Remarks on this clone: The identical CDR3 is also encoded by other nucleotide sequences in the sample. The genes are TRBV4-1 and TRBJ1-4; D unresolved. V was trimmed by 2 bases and J by 0 bases, leaving 7 bases between them. This CDR3 has 15 residues. Germline CDR1 MGHRA, CDR2 YSYEKL. The CDR3 nucleotides read TGCGCCAGCAGCCAACTTTCAGCAACTAATGAAAAACTGTTTTTT. Its translation: CASSQLSATNEKLFF.

This clone appeared once. CDR3 bases: TGTGCCAGCAGCTTAGTATCCCGACAACAGCTGAACACTGAAGCTTTCTTT. Its protein is CASSLVSRQQLNTEAFF. The V call is TRBV7-8, the J call TRBJ1-1; no firm D call. Trimming took 1 base from V and 0 from J, leaving 15 bases between them. The CDR3 consists of 17 residues. Germline loops: CDR1 SGHVS, CDR2 FQNEAQ.

This clone turned up a few times. The CDR3 spells CASSLRHLDEQYF. CDR3 nucleotide sequence: TGTGCCAGCAGCTTAAGGCATCTGGACGAGCAGTACTTC. The chain employs TRBV7-7 and TRBJ2-7, with D unresolved. Trimming shortened V by 2 bases and J by 5 bases, and 10 bases separated the two germline ends. The CDR3 is 13 residues long. The germline gives CDR1 SSHAT, CDR2 FNYEAQ (reference sequence).

This clone showed up just once. The rearrangement uses TRBV2 and TRBJ2-7; D may be TRBD1 (6 bases). CDR1 is SNHLY, CDR2 FYNNEI, per germline. The CDR3 spans 15 residues. V lost 0 bases and J 7 bases, leaving 16 bases between the germline ends. The CDR3 sequence: CASSEAQGPSVEQYF. CDR3 DNA: TGTGCCAGCAGTGAAGCGCAGGGGCCCTCCGTGGAGCAGTACTTC.

The chain employs TRBV30 and TRBJ2-3, with D perhaps TRBD2 (6 bases). Germline V lookup: CDR1 GTSNPN, CDR2 SVGIG (reference sequence). The V and J ends lost 2 bases and 0 bases respectively, with 15 bases between them. This CDR3 contains 16 residues. The CDR3, as DNA: TGTGCCTGGAGTCCCCCGGGAGCGCGGAGCACAGATACGCAGTATTTT. It encodes CAWSPPGARSTDTQYF. The variable domain in full, with the rest retrieved from reference TRBV30 and TRBJ2-3, is SQTIHQWPATLVQPVGSPLSLECTVEGTSNPNLYWYRQAAGRGLQLLFYSVGIGQISSEVPQNLSASRPQDRQFILSSKKLLLSDSGFYLCAWSPPGARSTDTQYFGPGTRLTVL.

This clone was recorded once. The CDR3 here is CASTQLSSYNSPLHF. The CDR3 DNA reads as TGTGCCAGTACCCAATTGAGCTCCTATAATTCACCCCTCCACTTT. The chain joins TRBV19 to TRBJ1-6; D gene unclear. With 7 bases removed from V and 0 bases from J, the gap between germline ends came to 10 bases. Germline CDR1 is LNHDA and CDR2 is SQIVND (reference sequence). This CDR3 region has 15 residues.

The chain employs TRBV5-6 and TRBJ1-2, with no clear D. CDR3 length equals 14 residues. Germline CDR1 reads SGHDT; CDR2 reads YYEEEE. Trimming shortened V by 0 bases and J by 8 bases, and 14 bases separated the two germline ends. This chain's CDR3 is CASSLAGRPGGYTF. As DNA, the CDR3 is TGTGCCAGCAGCTTGGCCGGGCGGCCGGGGGGCTACACCTTC.

The chain carries TRBV9 and TRBJ2-3; TRBD2 is a possible D gene (5 bases). Trimming took off 3 bases at V and 0 bases at J, with 14 bases between the two ends. This CDR3 is built from 16 residues. CDR1 is SGDLS and CDR2 is YYNGEE in the germline V gene. The CDR3 DNA follows: TGTGCCAGCAGCGCCGACGAGGGAGACAGCACAGATACGCAGTATTTT. The encoded protein is CASSADEGDSTDTQYF.

In DNA, the CDR3 is TGTGCCAGCAGCCCCGGTTGGCAATCGTACGAGCAGTACTTC. Protein sequence: CASSPGWQSYEQYF. The rearrangement uses TRBV11-2 and TRBJ2-7; no definite D call. The CDR3 is 14 residues long. Trimming shortened V by 5 bases and J by 4 bases, and 15 bases separated the two germline ends. Per germline, CDR1 SGHAT and CDR2 FQNNGV.

This clone was seen only once. The rearrangement uses TRBV4-2 and TRBJ1-1; D call uncertain. Germline V gene sequence: CDR1 LGHNA, CDR2 YNFKEQ. CDR3 length equals 16 residues. Trimming cost V 0 bases and J 2 bases, with 13 bases left between them. The CDR3 protein is CASSQEASRHNTEAFF. CDR3 nucleotides: TGTGCCAGCAGCCAAGAGGCATCCAGGCACAACACTGAAGCTTTCTTT.

The chain uses TRBV5-6 and TRBJ1-2; no reliable D call. V was pared by 4 bases and J by 1 base, with 8 bases between. CDR1 is SGHDT and CDR2 is YYEEEE in the germline V gene. This CDR3 comprises 13 residues. The CDR3 loop is CASSPTLNYGYTF. In DNA form, the CDR3 reads TGTGCCAGCAGCCCCACCCTTAACTATGGCTACACCTTC.

The gene calls are TRBV7-2 and TRBJ2-5; D perhaps matches TRBD1 (5 bases). The CDR3 length is 13 residues. V was shortened by 5 bases and J by 6 bases, with 13 bases between the two germline ends. Looked up from germline, CDR1 is SGHTA and CDR2 is FQGNSA. CDR3: CASSADSLKTQYF. As DNA, the CDR3 is TGTGCCAGCAGCGCCGACAGTTTAAAGACCCAGTACTTC.

The rearrangement links TRBV7-9 to TRBJ2-7, with D unresolved. Trimming shortened V by 8 bases and J by 4 bases, and 15 bases separated the two germline ends. Germline CDR1 and CDR2: SEHNR and FQNEAQ (reference sequence). The CDR3 consists of 13 residues. CDR3 region: CASGQAPLYEQYF. CDR3 nucleotide sequence: TGTGCCAGCGGGCAGGCACCATTATACGAGCAGTACTTC.

This rearrangement joins TRBV6-1 to TRBJ1-2; D perhaps matches TRBD1 (6 bases). This CDR3 comprises 11 residues. Germline CDR1 reads MNHNS; CDR2 reads SASEGT. V was pared by 7 bases and J by 6 bases, with 9 bases between. CDR3 sequence (DNA): TGTGCCAGCACCCGGACAGATGGCTACACCTTC. Its protein is CASTRTDGYTF.